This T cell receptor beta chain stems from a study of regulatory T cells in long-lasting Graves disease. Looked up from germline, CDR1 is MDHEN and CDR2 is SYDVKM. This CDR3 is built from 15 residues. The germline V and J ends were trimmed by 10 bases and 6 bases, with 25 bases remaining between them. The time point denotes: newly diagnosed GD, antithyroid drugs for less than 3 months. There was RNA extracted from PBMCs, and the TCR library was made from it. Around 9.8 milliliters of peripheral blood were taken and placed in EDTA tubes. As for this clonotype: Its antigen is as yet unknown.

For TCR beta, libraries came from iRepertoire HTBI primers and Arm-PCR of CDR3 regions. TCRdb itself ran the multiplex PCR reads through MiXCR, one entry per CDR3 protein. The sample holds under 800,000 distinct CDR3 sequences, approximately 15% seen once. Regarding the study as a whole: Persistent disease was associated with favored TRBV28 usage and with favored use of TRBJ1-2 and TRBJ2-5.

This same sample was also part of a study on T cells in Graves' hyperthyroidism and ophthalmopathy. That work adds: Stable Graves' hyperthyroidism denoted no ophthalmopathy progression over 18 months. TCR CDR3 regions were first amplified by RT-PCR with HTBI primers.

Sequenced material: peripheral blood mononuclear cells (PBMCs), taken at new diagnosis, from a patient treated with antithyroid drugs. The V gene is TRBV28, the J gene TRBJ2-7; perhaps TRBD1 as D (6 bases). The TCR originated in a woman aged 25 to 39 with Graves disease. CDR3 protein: CATAPTGTRSFEQYF. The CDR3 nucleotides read TGTGCCACCGCTCCTACCGGGACAAGATCGTTCGAGCAGTACTTC.